The present T cell receptor (beta chain) was sequenced within a study of shared clonotypes between healthy human individuals. The wider study: Those who served as donors were a couple of women and a few men between the ages of 18 and 49.

Overall study findings and caveats: Clonotype sharing among the donors was expected to vary with sequencing depth.

J was trimmed by 9 bases and V by 1 base; bases with no gene match: 11. The CDR3 spans 16 residues. Per germline, CDR1 SGHNT and CDR2 YENEEA. Produced via immunoSEQ multiplex PCR; TCRdb's table is partial and in-frame only. The sample contains more than 1.2 million clones, about 98.5% of which appear only once. A note on this clone: No antigen is known for it.

The receptor's source is a man aged 25 to 40 in good health. V and J are TRBV11-3 and TRBJ2-1; the match to TRBD2 covers 8 bases. Material: naive CD4+ T cells sorted from blood. The subset is: CD45RA+ positively selected. As DNA, the CDR3 is TGTGCCAGCAGCTTAGTTCCAGCGGGAGAGGGCAGTGAGCAGTTCTTC. Protein sequence: CASSLVPAGEGSEQFF.